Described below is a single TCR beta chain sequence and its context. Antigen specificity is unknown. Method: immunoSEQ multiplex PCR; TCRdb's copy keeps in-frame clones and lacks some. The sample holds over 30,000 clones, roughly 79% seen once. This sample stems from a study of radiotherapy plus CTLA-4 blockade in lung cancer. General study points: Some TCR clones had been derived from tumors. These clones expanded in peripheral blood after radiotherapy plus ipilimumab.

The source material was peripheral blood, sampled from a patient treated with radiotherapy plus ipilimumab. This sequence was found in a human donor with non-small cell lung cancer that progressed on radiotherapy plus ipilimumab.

The CDR3 nucleotides are TGTGCCAGCAGCTTGGATTCCCCGGGACAGGGGTGGGCTGGGGCCAACGTCCTGACTTTC. Its protein product is CASSLDSPGQGWAGANVLTF. The V gene is TRBV5-4, the J gene TRBJ2-6; 10 bases line up with TRBD1. The CDR3 consists of 20 residues. Germline CDR1 reads SGHNT; CDR2 reads YYREEE (reference sequence). V was clipped by 0 bases and J by 2 bases; unmatched bases: 11.